This TCR beta chain was retrieved from a study of beta chain features in type 1 diabetes. Overall study findings and caveats: People with Type 1 diabetes carried modestly yet significantly shorter TCRB CDR3s in all four CD4+ subsets. cDNA-based sequencing might over-represent cells highly expressing TCR. Patients with type 1 diabetes showed fewer VDJ junction insertions and more deletions.

This clone has a handful of counts. What it binds is unknown. The isolated RNA, all of it, was reverse transcribed, so expressed TCRB transcripts were what got sequenced. Only in-frame clones appear in the TCRdb table, and some are missing; sequencing was by immunoSEQ multiplex PCR. The sample has about 47,000 clones; around 45% are singletons. The length of the CDR3 is 15 residues. Germline trimming cut 3 bases from V and 7 bases from J; bases unmatched to any gene: 8. Germline CDR1 and CDR2: SGHTA and FQGTGA. Staining for CD45RO/CCR7/CD25/CD127/CD95/CD27 allowed sorting of CD4+ naive, central memory, regulatory and stem cell-like memory cells.

The sample was stem cell memory CD4+ T cells from blood. The TCR originated in a man aged 25 to 40 with type 1 diabetes. The V gene is TRBV7-3, the J gene TRBJ2-3; 9 nucleotides align to TRBD1. This CDR3 reads CASSFGQGPFNTQYF. As DNA, the CDR3 is TGTGCCAGCAGCTTCGGACAGGGGCCTTTTAATACGCAGTATTTT.